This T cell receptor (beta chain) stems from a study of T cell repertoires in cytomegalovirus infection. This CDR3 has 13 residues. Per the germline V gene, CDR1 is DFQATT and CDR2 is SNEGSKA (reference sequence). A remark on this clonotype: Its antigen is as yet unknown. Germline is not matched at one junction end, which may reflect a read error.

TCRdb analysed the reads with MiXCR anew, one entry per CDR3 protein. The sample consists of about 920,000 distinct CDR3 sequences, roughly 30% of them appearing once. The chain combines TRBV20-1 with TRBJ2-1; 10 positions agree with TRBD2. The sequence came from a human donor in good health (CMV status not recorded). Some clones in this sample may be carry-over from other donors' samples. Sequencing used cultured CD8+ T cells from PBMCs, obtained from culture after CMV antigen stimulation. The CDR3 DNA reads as TGCAGTGCCAGAGAGCGGGGGGGCAATGAGCAGCTCTTC. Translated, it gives CSARERGGNEQLF.